The entry below describes one TCR beta chain. Profiling relied on immunoSEQ multiplex PCR, and the TCRdb table lists in-frame clones only, not all of them. The sample consists of about 80,000 clones, more than 75% of them appearing once. This sample was taken from a study of OX40 agonist ivuxolimab in advanced cancers. The CDR3 spans 14 residues. Germline-derived CDR1 and CDR2 are LNHDA and SQIVND (reference sequence). Trimming stripped 5 bases from V and 7 bases from J, with 12 bases between. The chain couples TRBV19 to TRBJ1-6; no clear D. Sequencing was performed on CD4+ or CD8+ T cells sorted from blood, taken in a trial of the OX40 agonist ivuxolimab. This clonotype was sampled from an adult with an advanced solid tumor such as melanoma, head and neck, liver or kidney cancer. CDR3 protein: CASSFRTGNSPLHF. In nucleotides, the CDR3 is TGTGCCAGTAGTTTCCGGACCGGGAATTCACCCCTCCACTTT.